This T cell receptor (beta chain) was documented in a study of blood T cells in healthy people across ages. It was with a sample-barcoded 5' primer and a J-beta primer mix that a second PCR of roughly 7 to 11 cycles was run. Each TCR beta cDNA got a 12-nucleotide random molecular identifier. TCRdb reprocessed the 5' RACE reads with MiXCR, giving one entry per CDR3 protein. This table has some 1.7 million distinct CDR3 sequences, roughly 27% appearing once. Findings of the study overall: Using unsorted PBMCs precluded a conclusive naive versus antigen-experienced comparison. With age, beta diversity per million T cells declined roughly linearly, significantly by approximately 40. Underestimates were what the diversity estimates from one million T cells were considered to be.

This clonotype was detected only a few times. Its target is not known. Sequences were obtained from blood. This clonotype was sampled from a woman under 40 in good health.

The CDR3 loop reads CAWSGRGLTGYEQYF. As DNA, the CDR3 is TGTGCCTGGAGCGGCAGGGGGCTTACAGGCTACGAGCAGTACTTC. This sequence joins TRBV30 and TRBJ2-7, with TRBD1 identical over 8 bases. After removal of 3 bases from V and 3 bases from J, the junction contained 10 bases not matched to a gene. The CDR3 extends over 15 amino acids. The germline gives CDR1 GTSNPN, CDR2 SVGIG (reference sequence).